This T cell receptor beta chain was identified in a study of blood T cell repertoires in COVID-19. Under the authors' procedure: Estimation of nucleated cell counts was performed using reference gene primer amplification. Profiling relied on immunoSEQ multiplex PCR, and the TCRdb table lists in-frame clones only, not all of them. Clone size and V and J calls were adopted from that table, with D and trimming inferred from the DNA. The sample comprises 150,000 to 200,000 clones, around three quarters of which are singletons, and roughly 8.3% rests with the top ten. The receptor comes from a man aged 55-75 years with acute or convalescent COVID-19. Sequencing was carried out using peripheral blood.

Written as DNA, the CDR3 is TGTGCCAGCAGCGTAGCTTGGACAGGAGGAACTGAAGCTTTCTTT. This encodes CASSVAWTGGTEAFF. The chain couples TRBV9 to TRBJ1-1; 7 nucleotides agree with TRBD1. V trimming: 0 bases; J trimming: 5 bases; junction bases outside the gene matches: 7. The CDR3 runs 15 residues. Germline-derived CDR1 and CDR2 are SGDLS and YYNGEE.